This T cell receptor (beta chain) was captured in a study of T cells in Graves' hyperthyroidism and ophthalmopathy. In germline, CDR1 is LNHNV, CDR2 YYDKDF (reference sequence). V was pared by 0 bases and J by 6 bases, with 8 bases between. CDR3 length equals 13 residues. What was amplified from RNA transcripts were TCR beta CDR3 regions. A first-round RT-PCR of the TCR CDR3 used the HTBI primer set. TCRdb used MiXCR to reprocess the multiplex PCR reads, holding one entry per CDR3 protein. The data contain 300,000 to 450,000 distinct CDR3 sequences, around 13% of them singletons. This clonotype was detected ten times or more. Its antigen is not known. Points from the study as a whole: Most thyroid-expanded clonotypes above 0.001 were also found in blood.

This TCR was recovered from a woman younger than 45 with Graves' ophthalmopathy. Sequencing was performed on blood. This chain joins TRBV15 and TRBJ1-1; D possibly corresponds to TRBD1 (6 bases). The CDR3 bases are TGTGCCACCAGCAGAGATCGGGGGCCTGAAGCTTTCTTT. This sequence encodes CATSRDRGPEAFF.